The clone carrying this TCR beta chain was detected only once. Its antigen is unknown. The data stem from a study of cytomegalovirus exposure and HLA in healthy donors. General study points: The authors enumerated 150 to 200 TCR beta chains as linked to cytomegalovirus. In vitro checks showed that a few CMV-associated chains really do target CMV antigens.

The trim removed 5 bases at V and 4 bases at J, leaving 4 bases unmatched. The CDR3 contains 15 residues. Looked up from germline, CDR1 is MNHEY and CDR2 is SMNVEV (reference sequence). Generated by immunoSEQ multiplex PCR, the TCRdb table keeps only in-frame clones and is missing some. This sample carries about 130,000 clones, about 88% of them seen once, and the ten largest clones take around 9%. V is TRBV27 and J is TRBJ2-1; 11 nucleotides agree with TRBD1. Sequences were obtained from PBMCs. The sequence was obtained from a woman under 30 in good health and CMV-seropositive. CDR3 region: CASSRTGGRYNEQFF. The CDR3 DNA sequence: TGTGCCAGCAGTCGGACAGGGGGCAGGTACAATGAGCAGTTCTTC.